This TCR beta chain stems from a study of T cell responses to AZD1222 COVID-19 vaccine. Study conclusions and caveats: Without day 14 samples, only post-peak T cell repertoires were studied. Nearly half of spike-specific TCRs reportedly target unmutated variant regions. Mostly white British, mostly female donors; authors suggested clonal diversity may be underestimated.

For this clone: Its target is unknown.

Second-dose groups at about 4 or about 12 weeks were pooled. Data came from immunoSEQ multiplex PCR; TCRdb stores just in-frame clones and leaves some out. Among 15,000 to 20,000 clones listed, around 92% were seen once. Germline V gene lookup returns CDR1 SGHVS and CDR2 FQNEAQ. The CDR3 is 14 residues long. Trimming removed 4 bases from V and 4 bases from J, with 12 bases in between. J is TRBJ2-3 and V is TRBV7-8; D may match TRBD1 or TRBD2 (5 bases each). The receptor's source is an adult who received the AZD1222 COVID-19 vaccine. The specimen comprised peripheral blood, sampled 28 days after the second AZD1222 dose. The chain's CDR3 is CASSSDRGADTQYF. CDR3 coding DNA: TGTGCCAGCAGCTCAGACAGAGGGGCAGATACGCAGTATTTT. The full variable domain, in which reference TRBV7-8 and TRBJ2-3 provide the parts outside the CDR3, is GAGVSQSPRYKVAKRGQDVALRCDPISGHVSLFWYQQALGQGPEFLTYFQNEAQLDKSGLPSDRFFAERPEGSVSTLKIQRTQQEDSAVYLCASSSDRGADTQYFGPGTRLTVL.